These 19 T cell receptor beta chains were sequenced from one sample in a study of cytomegalovirus exposure and HLA in healthy donors. PCR involved 60 Vbeta and 13 Jbeta primers. The data were produced by immunoSEQ multiplex PCR, yet TCRdb's version contains in-frame clones alone and is incomplete. The data hold approximately 190,000 clones, with 87% observed a single time. Specimen: PBMCs. All receptors come from a man younger than 40 in good health and CMV-seronegative.

This sequence joins TRBV19 and TRBJ2-1; TRBD1 agrees at 10 bases. The CDR3 is 15 residues long. Germline values: CDR1 LNHDA, CDR2 SQIVND (reference sequence). The V gene end was trimmed by 5 bases and the J gene end by 7 bases; junction bases not matched to a gene: 8. CDR3 residues: CASSDRGREGNEQFF. Written as DNA, the CDR3 is TGTGCCAGTAGTGACAGGGGGCGCGAAGGGAATGAGCAGTTCTTC.

The chain couples TRBV7-2 to TRBJ2-1; 9 bases match TRBD1. V lost 5 bases and J lost 4; bases outside the gene matches: 6. CDR1 is SGHTA, CDR2 FQGNSA, per germline. This CDR3 is 15 amino acids long. As DNA, the CDR3 is TGTGCCAGCAGCAAAGACAGGGGGGGTTACAATGAGCAGTTCTTC. It specifies CASSKDRGGYNEQFF.

J is TRBJ1-2 and V is TRBV2; weak D call: TRBD1 (5 bases). The CDR3 length is 12 residues. V shed 7 bases and J shed 5 bases, with 11 bases lying between them. Germline CDR1 is SNHLY and CDR2 is FYNNEI. The CDR3 loop is CASNRDLYGYTF. Here the CDR3 DNA reads TGTGCCAGCAATAGGGACTTATATGGCTACACCTTC.

The V gene is TRBV19, the J gene TRBJ2-1, with TRBD1 matching 7 bases. V gave up 2 bases and J gave up 4 bases; unmatched junction bases: 5. The CDR3 loop spans 15 amino acids. Germline loops: CDR1 LNHDA, CDR2 SQIVND (reference sequence). The CDR3 nucleotides read TGTGCCAGTAGTATAAGGGGACAGTATTACAATGAGCAGTTCTTC. It is translated as CASSIRGQYYNEQFF.

The V call is TRBV19, the J call TRBJ1-4, with 9 positions matching TRBD1. The CDR3 is 13 residues long. Germline trimming cut 8 bases from V and 5 bases from J; bases unmatched to any gene: 3. Germline-derived CDR1 and CDR2 are LNHDA and SQIVND (reference sequence). DNA for the CDR3: TGTGCCAGTCGACAGGGGGTCAATGAAAAACTGTTTTTT. Protein: CASRQGVNEKLFF.

This chain links TRBV2 with TRBJ1-5; 8 positions agree with TRBD1. The J segment lost 2 bases and the V segment lost 6 bases, leaving 3 bases of the junction unmatched. The CDR3 totals 14 residues. CDR1 is SNHLY, CDR2 FYNNEI, per germline. In nucleotides, the CDR3 is TGTGCCAGCAGCGACAGGGGAGGCAATCAGCCCCAGCATTTT. Translated, it gives CASSDRGGNQPQHF.

This clone came up a few times. V and J are TRBV10-3 and TRBJ2-5; D remains unclear. Trimming pared 1 base from V and 3 bases from J, leaving 3 bases between. The germline CDR1 and CDR2 sequences are ENHRY and SYGVKD. This CDR3 comprises 12 residues. For the CDR3, the DNA is TGTGCCATCAGTGAGTTTAAAGAGACCCAGTACTTC. Its translation: CAISEFKETQYF.

The chain is built from TRBV30 and TRBJ2-3; the match to TRBD1 covers 8 bases. The CDR3 extends over 13 amino acids. Per germline, CDR1 GTSNPN and CDR2 SVGIG (reference sequence). V lost 3 bases, J lost 7 bases, and 6 bases stayed unmatched. CDR3 in DNA: TGTGCCTGGAGCGGACAGGGTGGGAATACGCAGTATTTT. Its translation is CAWSGQGGNTQYF.

This chain links TRBV5-6 with TRBJ1-5; maybe TRBD1 (5 bases). This CDR3 comprises 13 residues. In germline, CDR1 is SGHDT, CDR2 YYEEEE. Trimming took 1 base from V and 7 from J, leaving 9 bases between them. CDR3 coding DNA: TGTGCCAGCAGCTTGTTCCCAGGGCAGCCCCAGCATTTT. Its protein product is CASSLFPGQPQHF. Full variable domain (rest looked up from reference TRBV5-6 and TRBJ1-5): DAGVTQSPTHLIKTRGQQVTLRCSPKSGHDTVSWYQQALGQGPQFIFQYYEEEERQRGNFPDRFSGHQFPNYSSELNVNALLLGDSALYLCASSLFPGQPQHFGDGTRLSIL.

The V call is TRBV11-2, the J call TRBJ2-6, with D possibly being TRBD2 (5 bases). V was cut by 2 bases and J by 3 bases, with 20 bases left in between. Germline assignment: CDR1 SGHAT and CDR2 FQNNGV. The CDR3 totals 19 residues. The CDR3 sequence: CASSLMLGSGGIGANVLTF. CDR3 in DNA: TGTGCCAGCAGCTTAATGTTGGGTAGTGGAGGCATTGGGGCCAACGTCCTGACTTTC.

The chain recombines TRBV19 with TRBJ2-2, with 8 bases that match TRBD1. The CDR3 runs 17 residues. The J segment lost 6 bases and the V segment lost 7 bases, leaving 16 bases of the junction unmatched. Germline loops: CDR1 LNHDA, CDR2 SQIVND (reference sequence). This CDR3 is CASTYSTGEIPAGELFF. In nucleotides, the CDR3 is TGTGCCAGTACCTACTCGACAGGGGAGATTCCCGCCGGGGAGCTGTTTTTT.

This chain uses TRBV5-1 with TRBJ2-7, with 10 bases matching TRBD1. The CDR3 extends over 15 amino acids. Unmatched junction bases numbered 3, after V lost 0 bases and J lost 3 bases. Germline assignment: CDR1 SGHRS and CDR2 YFSETQ. In DNA form, the CDR3 reads TGCGCCAGCAGCTTGGAAGGGACAGGGGTCTACGAGCAGTACTTC. Its translation: CASSLEGTGVYEQYF.

The rearrangement links TRBV9 to TRBJ2-5, with D possibly matching TRBD2 (6 bases). The CDR3 contains 15 residues. Germline V CDR1 and CDR2: SGDLS, YYNGEE. V gave up 4 bases and J gave up 5 bases, with 18 bases separating them. CDR3 nucleotides: TGTGCCAGCAGCCCCCGGGCTACCCGGGGGGAGACCCAGTACTTC. Its translation is CASSPRATRGETQYF.

This clone was picked up one time. The chain couples TRBV30 to TRBJ1-5; 7 bases map to TRBD1. This CDR3 has 13 residues. Unmatched junction bases numbered 7, after V lost 2 bases and J lost 9 bases. Per the germline V gene, CDR1 is GTSNPN and CDR2 is SVGIG (reference sequence). This CDR3 is CAWSPQGVRPQHF. The DNA of the CDR3 is TGTGCCTGGAGTCCCCAGGGGGTGAGGCCCCAGCATTTT. Looking up the rest from reference TRBV30 and TRBJ1-5 gives the full variable domain: SQTIHQWPATLVQPVGSPLSLECTVEGTSNPNLYWYRQAAGRGLQLLFYSVGIGQISSEVPQNLSASRPQDRQFILSSKKLLLSDSGFYLCAWSPQGVRPQHFGDGTRLSIL.

The rearrangement joins TRBV28 to TRBJ1-2, with D perhaps TRBD1 (6 bases). The CDR3 is 14 amino acids. The ends were cut back, 7 bases at V and 2 bases at J, with 14 bases in the middle. In germline, CDR1 is MDHEN, CDR2 SYDVKM. The CDR3, as DNA: TGTGCCAGCACCTCCTACGGACAGAACTATGGCTACACCTTC. It encodes CASTSYGQNYGYTF.

The rearrangement uses TRBV27 and TRBJ1-1; no clear D gene. The CDR3 has 14 amino acids. Trimming left V 3 bases short and J 1 base short, with 9 bases between. The V gene's germline CDR1 is MNHEY and CDR2 SMNVEV (reference sequence). The CDR3 here is CASSFTRKNTEAFF. In DNA form, the CDR3 reads TGTGCCAGCAGTTTTACCAGAAAGAACACTGAAGCTTTCTTT.

The chain carries TRBV27 and TRBJ2-2; D uncertain. Germline CDR1 is MNHEY and CDR2 is SMNVEV (reference sequence). CDR3 size: 14 residues. The V end lost 6 bases, the J end lost 1 base, and 9 bases lay between the germline ends. CDR3 sequence (DNA): TGTGCCAGCAGAAGTCGGTTGAACACCGGGGAGCTGTTTTTT. Protein: CASRSRLNTGELFF.

The table lists this clone with a few counts. V usage is TRBV19 and J usage is TRBJ1-2; TRBD1 is a possible D gene (5 bases). Germline CDR1 is LNHDA and CDR2 is SQIVND (reference sequence). The CDR3 runs 13 residues. The V end lost 7 bases, the J end lost 0 bases, and 9 bases lay between the germline ends. CDR3 sequence: CASTTEPNYGYTF. The CDR3 nucleotides are TGTGCCAGTACGACAGAGCCTAACTATGGCTACACCTTC.

The V call is TRBV4-1, the J call TRBJ1-5; TRBD1 matches at 7 bases. The CDR3 is made up of 15 amino acids. Germline assignment: CDR1 MGHRA and CDR2 YSYEKL. Trimming cost V 0 bases and J 6 bases; bases outside gene matches: 5. The CDR3, as DNA: TGCGCCAGCAGCCAAGATCTGCAGGGGGGTCAGCCCCAGCATTTT. This encodes CASSQDLQGGQPQHF.